Detailed here is one TCR beta chain. Its antigen remains unknown. This specimen comes from a study of human T cells and chemical hapten exposure. Study summary: DPC at 0.01% went onto the upper back in patch tests, read at 6 days. Overall study results and limits: Expanded TCRs were compared with controls, and the expanded TCRs formed significantly more large CDR3 similarity clusters. Patch test score was positively correlated with the counts of TCRs that had expanded at PT1.

The CDR3 length is 15 residues. V lost 7 bases and J lost 4, with 16 bases in between. The germline V gene encodes CDR1 MDHEN and CDR2 SYDVKM. Time point in this sample: pre-sensitization, week 0. The treatment denotes: therapeutic diphenylcyclopropenone sensitization with weekly scalp DPC. In the authors' methods: Sample-level TCR yields exhibited a median of approximately 96,000, with a range of 23,224 to 690,600. MiXCR, applied by TCRdb to the RACE reads, yields one record per CDR3 protein. What appears here as the V and J calls and clone size reflects TCRdb's work, not the paper's. The sample holds about 90,000 distinct CDR3 sequences, 7.5% to 9.5% seen once.

The sequencing here drew on whole blood, taken in connection with sensitization to the hapten diphenylcyclopropenone (DPC). The rearrangement joins TRBV28 to TRBJ2-2, with D maybe TRBD2 (6 bases). This receptor was taken from a man between 35 and 55 years old with alopecia areata. Some clones in this sample may be carry-over from other donors' samples. The chain's CDR3 is CASNGAGKSTGELFF. CDR3 DNA sequence: TGTGCCAGCAACGGGGCGGGAAAAAGCACCGGGGAGCTGTTTTTT.